Shown below are 20 T cell receptor beta chains from a single sample sequenced in a study of T cell responses to AZD1222 COVID-19 vaccine (dated by TCRdb to about 2021). Library preparation used the immunoSEQ multiplex PCR assay. TCRdb obtained this table from immuneACCESS and retained in-frame rearrangements with V and J assigned. These tables miss some clones; where compared with another copy, unresolved V genes account for less than half of the shortfall, and the remainder is unexplained. Recorded for this sample are more than 80,000 clones; 85% to 90% of them occurred a single time. The top ten clonotypes cover roughly 10% of the sample. According to the study, the label for this sample's time point signals: baseline before first vaccination. The input for sequencing was peripheral blood, taken on day 0 of AZD1222 vaccination. The receptors come from an adult in good health.

This rearrangement joins TRBV6-5 to TRBJ1-1, with TRBD1 matching over 9 bases. The CDR3 consists of 15 residues. CDR1 is MNHEY, CDR2 SVGAGI, per germline. With V trimmed by 7 bases and J by 11 bases, 17 bases remained unmatched. CDR3 bases: TGTGCCAGCACCTCAGCACCGGGACAGGGTCGGGTGGCTTTCTTT. Residues: CASTSAPGQGRVAFF.

This clone came up a few times. The chain has TRBV27 and TRBJ2-2; 12 bases map to TRBD2. This CDR3 has 16 amino acids. V lost 6 bases to trimming and J lost 7 bases; unmatched junction nucleotides: 9. CDR1 is MNHEY and CDR2 is SMNVEV in the germline V gene (reference sequence). CDR3 DNA: TGTGCCAGCAGCCCTGGACTAGCGGGAAGAGGCGGGGAGCTGTTTTTT. It specifies CASSPGLAGRGGELFF.

This clone was recorded only once. The genes are TRBV6-5 and TRBJ1-3, with D possibly being TRBD1 (5 bases). V was cut by 6 bases and J by 0 bases, with 12 bases left in between. The CDR3 consists of 15 residues. The germline gives CDR1 MNHEY, CDR2 SVGAGI. Here the CDR3 reads CASRSGASSGNTIYF. In nucleotides, the CDR3 is TGTGCCAGCAGGTCCGGGGCCAGCTCTGGAAACACCATATATTTT.

V usage is TRBV6-5 and J usage is TRBJ1-5, with D hard to call. The V end was cut by 6 bases, the J end by 0 bases, with 12 bases between. CDR1 and CDR2 from the germline V gene are MNHEY and SVGAGI. The CDR3 runs to 15 residues. The CDR3 loop is CASSGEGNSNQPQHF. In DNA form, the CDR3 reads TGTGCCAGCAGCGGCGAAGGAAATAGCAATCAGCCCCAGCATTTT.

The chain carries TRBV5-1 and TRBJ1-4, with D unclear. The germline V gene has CDR1 SGHRS and CDR2 YFSETQ. The CDR3 is made up of 16 amino acids. V lost 3 bases and J lost 3, with 15 bases in between. The CDR3 here is CASSSQGRGSNEKLFF. The CDR3 bases are TGCGCCAGCAGCTCTCAAGGTAGAGGGTCTAATGAAAAACTGTTTTTT.

The J gene is TRBJ2-7, the V gene TRBV5-1; 9 bases line up with TRBD2. Germline V gives CDR1 SGHRS, CDR2 YFSETQ. Losses at the gene ends were 1 base for V and 2 bases for J; bases not matched to a gene: 4. The CDR3 runs to 15 residues. CDR3 loop: CASSLIVAGAYEQYF. CDR3 DNA sequence: TGCGCCAGCAGCTTGATAGTAGCGGGGGCCTACGAGCAGTACTTC.

The gene calls are TRBV11-2 and TRBJ1-2; D is uncertain. The CDR3 sequence is 14 residues long. Between the trimmed V and J ends, which lost 1 base and 4 bases, there was a span of 10 bases. Germline V gene lookup returns CDR1 SGHAT and CDR2 FQNNGV. CDR3 sequence reads: CASSLGRVGYGYTF. CDR3 sequence (DNA): TGTGCCAGCAGCTTAGGACGGGTTGGCTATGGCTACACCTTC.

This chain links TRBV3-1 (or the pseudogene TRBV3-2) with TRBJ1-1; 7 nucleotides align to TRBD1. Germline values: CDR1 LGHDT, CDR2 YNNKEL (reference sequence). With 1 base clipped from V and 3 bases from J, the junction kept 8 bases outside the gene matches. This CDR3 is 16 amino acids long. The CDR3 region is CASSQVKTGVYTEAFF. The CDR3, as DNA: TGTGCCAGCAGCCAAGTTAAAACAGGGGTTTACACTGAAGCTTTCTTT.

The genes are TRBV5-1 and TRBJ2-7, with a tentative D call TRBD2 (5 bases). V was clipped by 0 bases and J by 2 bases, with 12 bases between them. Germline CDR1 and CDR2: SGHRS and YFSETQ. CDR3 length: 15 amino acids. CDR3 sequence: CASSLGAGLAYEQYF. The CDR3 coding sequence is TGCGCCAGCAGCTTGGGGGCGGGCTTAGCCTACGAGCAGTACTTC.

The chain links TRBV3-1 (or the pseudogene TRBV3-2) to TRBJ2-3, with TRBD1 matching over 7 bases. There are 14 residues in the CDR3. V dropped 6 bases and J dropped 2; count of bases not matched to a gene: 5. Germline CDR1 LGHDT, CDR2 YNNKEL (reference sequence). The CDR3 coding sequence is TGTGCCAGCAGGTTGGGACAGAACACAGATACGCAGTATTTT. Amino acid sequence: CASRLGQNTDTQYF.

This clone showed up just once. The chain uses TRBV7-9 and TRBJ1-4, with 7 bases fitting TRBD1. The germline gives CDR1 SEHNR, CDR2 FQNEAQ (reference sequence). The CDR3 length is 14 residues. The ends lost 4 bases at V and 5 bases at J; junction bases unmatched: 4. CDR3 in amino acids: CASSSDRSNEKLFF. As DNA, the CDR3 is TGTGCCAGCAGCTCGGACAGGAGCAATGAAAAACTGTTTTTT.

This clone was observed a few times. The chain couples TRBV12-5 to TRBJ2-7, with D perhaps matching TRBD1 (6 bases). V was shortened by 1 base and J by 1 base, with 14 bases between the two germline ends. The CDR3 contains 16 residues. Germline V lookup: CDR1 LGHNT, CDR2 FRNRAP. The CDR3 sequence: CASGLESGTRSYEQYF. CDR3 nucleotides: TGTGCTAGTGGTTTGGAATCGGGGACAAGATCCTACGAGCAGTACTTC.

This clone was counted a single time. The chain couples TRBV2 to TRBJ1-1, with 9 bases aligning to TRBD1. V was pared by 7 bases and J by 3 bases, with 3 bases of the junction left unmatched. CDR1 and CDR2 from the germline V gene are SNHLY and FYNNEI. CDR3 length: 13 residues. The CDR3 reads CASTGQGYTEAFF. CDR3 in DNA: TGTGCCAGCACGGGACAGGGTTACACTGAAGCTTTCTTT.

V gene TRBV30 combines with J gene TRBJ2-1; 9 bases are a match to TRBD2. V was clipped by 1 base and J by 8 bases; unmatched bases: 15. The CDR3 consists of 17 residues. Germline V gene lookup returns CDR1 GTSNPN and CDR2 SVGIG (reference sequence). CDR3 DNA sequence: TGTGCCTGGAGTGCCTCCCGAACGGGGACTAGCCCCTATGAGCAGTTCTTC. It codes for CAWSASRTGTSPYEQFF.

This chain uses TRBV5-1 with TRBJ2-7; maybe TRBD2 (6 bases). Trimming shortened V by 2 bases and J by 7 bases, and 19 bases separated the two germline ends. The CDR3 sequence is 15 residues long. The V gene's germline CDR1 is SGHRS and CDR2 YFSETQ. This CDR3 reads CASSLAAGQSGEQYF. The CDR3 nucleotides are TGCGCCAGCAGCTTAGCAGCGGGCCAATCGGGAGAGCAGTACTTC.

V is TRBV18 and J is TRBJ2-5, with D possibly matching TRBD2 (6 bases). The V gene's germline CDR1 is KGHSH and CDR2 LQKENI. Trimming removed 8 bases at V and 2 bases at J, with 15 bases between. This CDR3 region has 14 residues. The CDR3 region is CASTTSTSQETQYF. Written as DNA, the CDR3 is TGTGCCAGCACTACCTCGACTAGTCAAGAGACCCAGTACTTC.

This clone was found once. The CDR3 coding sequence is TGCAGTGCTTCAGGGGGCAACGAGCAGTACTTC. This codes for CSASGGNEQYF. The chain uses TRBV20-1 and TRBJ2-7; 8 bases agree with TRBD1. J gave up 5 bases and V 5 bases, and 2 bases lay outside the gene matches. The germline V gene encodes CDR1 DFQATT and CDR2 SNEGSKA (reference sequence). The CDR3 consists of 11 residues.

V is TRBV12-3 or TRBV12-4 and J is TRBJ2-7; 7 bases are a match to TRBD1. Germline trimming cut 6 bases from V and 6 bases from J; bases unmatched to any gene: 5. The CDR3 extends over 12 amino acids. The CDR3 is CASRLPGGEQYF. The CDR3, as DNA: TGTGCCAGCAGGCTCCCAGGGGGCGAGCAGTACTTC.

This chain joins TRBV15 and TRBJ2-1, with 7 positions matching TRBD2. This CDR3 is 15 amino acids long. Germline V gene data show CDR1 as LNHNV and CDR2 as YYDKDF (reference sequence). V trimming: 1 base; J trimming: 6 bases; junction bases outside the gene matches: 6. CDR3 region: CATSRGLAAVNEQFF. CDR3 sequence (DNA): TGTGCCACCAGCAGAGGGCTAGCGGCCGTCAATGAGCAGTTCTTC. The whole variable domain, filled in from reference TRBV15 and TRBJ2-1, reads DAMVIQNPRYQVTQFGKPVTLSCSQTLNHNVMYWYQQKSSQAPKLLFHYYDKDFNNEADTPDNFQSRRPNTSFCFLDIRSPGLGDTAMYLCATSRGLAAVNEQFFGPGTRLTVL.

The chain has TRBV18 and TRBJ1-2; D gene uncertain. V lost 6 bases, J lost 3 bases, and 14 bases lay in between. Germline loops: CDR1 KGHSH, CDR2 LQKENI. The CDR3 runs to 14 residues. The DNA for the CDR3 is TGTGCCAGCTCGCAATTAGGGCTGGACTATGGCTACACCTTC. Amino acids: CASSQLGLDYGYTF.